Listed here are 22 T cell receptor beta chains from one sample, sequenced in a study of spatial heterogeneity in lung cancer. TCRdb analysed the 5' RACE reads with MiXCR anew, one entry per CDR3 protein. The table has about 36,000 distinct CDR3 sequences, roughly 7.8% seen once. Time point described: blood at routine non-recurrence follow-up after resection. The sample consisted of PBMCs, taken at follow-up. The origin of the receptors is a male donor with early-stage non-small cell lung cancer.

This clonotype was picked up many times. The V call is TRBV12-3 or TRBV12-4, the J call TRBJ1-1; D gene unclear. V lost 5 bases, J lost 2 bases, and 15 bases lay in between. The CDR3 extends over 15 amino acids. The CDR3 DNA follows: TGTGCCAGCAGTCCACGTGATGGACGAAACACTGAAGCTTTCTTT. This translates into CASSPRDGRNTEAFF.

Ten or more counts support this clonotype. The V gene is TRBV29-1, the J gene TRBJ2-3; TRBD1 agrees at 8 bases. Germline V CDR1 and CDR2: SQVTM, ANQGSEA. The trim removed 3 bases at V and 5 bases at J, leaving 10 bases unmatched. This CDR3 has 15 residues. This CDR3 is CSVDPARGLEDTQYF. The CDR3 nucleotides read TGCAGCGTTGACCCCGCCAGGGGGCTCGAAGATACGCAGTATTTT.

There are many counts of this clonotype. The chain couples TRBV30 to TRBJ2-5; possibly TRBD1 for D (5 bases). The ends were cut back, 4 bases at V and 8 bases at J, with 11 bases in the middle. The CDR3 runs to 11 residues. CDR1 GTSNPN and CDR2 SVGIG come from the germline V gene (reference sequence). CDR3 sequence reads: CAWTVGETQYF. CDR3 bases: TGTGCCTGGACTGTAGGGGAAACCCAGTACTTC.

A few counts support this clonotype. V is TRBV20-1 and J is TRBJ2-4; D might be TRBD2 (6 bases). This CDR3 is built from 15 residues. With 3 bases removed from V and 4 bases from J, the gap between germline ends came to 16 bases. Per germline, CDR1 DFQATT and CDR2 SNEGSKA (reference sequence). The DNA for the CDR3 is TGCAGTGCTAGGCCCCCTGGAGGGGCGAAAAACATTCAGTACTTC. This encodes CSARPPGGAKNIQYF.

This clonotype was detected many times. The chain couples TRBV12-3 or TRBV12-4 to TRBJ2-3; 8 nucleotides match TRBD1. Trimming cost V 7 bases and J 0 bases; bases outside gene matches: 3. CDR3 length: 14 amino acids. As DNA, the CDR3 is TGTGCCAGCACCTGGACAGGGAGCACAGATACGCAGTATTTT. Amino acids: CASTWTGSTDTQYF.

There are many counts of this clonotype. This chain uses TRBV28 with TRBJ1-5, with D possibly being TRBD1 (5 bases). Germline CDR1 and CDR2: MDHEN and SYDVKM. CDR3 size: 14 residues. Trimming stripped 4 bases from V and 6 bases from J, with 13 bases between. The CDR3 loop reads CASSSGVLGQPQHF. The CDR3 coding sequence is TGTGCCAGCAGTTCGGGGGTCTTGGGTCAGCCCCAGCATTTT.

This clonotype has a count of ten or more. This chain uses TRBV11-2 with TRBJ2-3, with 9 bases that match TRBD2. The CDR3 extends over 17 amino acids. Germline assignment: CDR1 SGHAT and CDR2 FQNNGV. The V segment lost 5 bases and the J segment 2 bases; nucleotides outside the gene matches: 11. This CDR3 reads CASSLPQTSGLTDTQYF. CDR3 DNA: TGTGCCAGCAGCCTACCTCAGACTAGCGGCCTCACAGATACGCAGTATTTT.

This clonotype was seen at least ten times. The chain uses TRBV5-1 and TRBJ2-4; D is ambiguous. Per germline, CDR1 SGHRS and CDR2 YFSETQ. Trimming took 0 bases from V and 0 from J, leaving 7 bases between them. The CDR3 consists of 15 residues. The CDR3 here is CASSLEGIAKNIQYF. The DNA of the CDR3 is TGCGCCAGCAGCTTGGAGGGTATAGCCAAAAACATTCAGTACTTC.

This clonotype was detected ten times or more. The V and J genes are TRBV18 and TRBJ1-4; D is unresolved. Germline V gives CDR1 KGHSH, CDR2 LQKENI. The CDR3 contains 15 residues. Trimming cost V 8 bases and J 0 bases, with 13 bases left between them. The CDR3: CASARGWTTNEKLFF. For the CDR3, the DNA is TGTGCCAGCGCCCGAGGATGGACAACTAATGAAAAACTGTTTTTT.

This clonotype has a count of ten or more. The chain uses TRBV7-2 and TRBJ2-7; possible D gene TRBD2, 6 bases. Germline CDR1 and CDR2: SGHTA and FQGNSA. Trimming cost V 4 bases and J 5 bases, with 21 bases left between them. CDR3 length equals 16 residues. CDR3 protein: CASSYPGSTTRHEQYF. In nucleotides, the CDR3 is TGTGCCAGCAGCTACCCCGGGAGCACGACTAGGCACGAGCAGTACTTC.

This clonotype turned up a few times. The gene calls are TRBV4-2 and TRBJ1-2; no reliable D call. Between the trimmed V and J ends, which lost 1 base and 7 bases, there was a span of 7 bases. Germline V gene data show CDR1 as LGHNA and CDR2 as YNFKEQ. CDR3 size: 12 residues. The DNA of the CDR3 is TGTGCCAGCAGCCAAGGGTTAAGTGGCTACACCTTC. It is translated as CASSQGLSGYTF.

This clonotype was counted many times. The J gene is TRBJ1-1, the V gene TRBV7-2; possibly TRBD1 for D (6 bases). Germline V gives CDR1 SGHTA, CDR2 FQGNSA. Trimming removed 3 bases from V and 6 bases from J, with 14 bases in between. This CDR3 has 14 amino acids. The CDR3, as DNA: TGTGCCAGCAGCTTCGAAGGGGGTTATCCTGAAGCTTTCTTT. Residues: CASSFEGGYPEAFF.

This clonotype came up many times. The chain carries TRBV7-8 and TRBJ2-5; no definite D call. Per the germline V gene, CDR1 is SGHVS and CDR2 is FQNEAQ. The V and J ends lost 1 base and 5 bases respectively, with 5 bases between them. The CDR3 contains 12 residues. CDR3 region: CASSLVMETQYF. The CDR3 nucleotides read TGTGCCAGCAGCTTAGTTATGGAGACCCAGTACTTC.

CDR3: CASSLVRLRGPSTDTQYF. The DNA of the CDR3 is TGTGCCAGCAGCTTAGTCCGGTTGAGGGGACCTAGCACAGATACGCAGTATTTT. The chain couples TRBV11-2 to TRBJ2-3; D possibly uses TRBD1 or TRBD2 (5 bases each). This CDR3 has 18 amino acids. Germline V gene data show CDR1 as SGHAT and CDR2 as FQNNGV. Between the trimmed V and J ends, which lost 1 base and 0 bases, there was a span of 17 bases.

The V gene is TRBV28, the J gene TRBJ1-6; no clear D gene. Germline CDR1 is MDHEN and CDR2 is SYDVKM. The CDR3 runs 13 residues. The V end was cut by 2 bases, the J end by 10 bases, with 9 bases between. CDR3 loop: CASSLGNRSPLHF. DNA for the CDR3: TGTGCCAGCAGTTTAGGGAACCGGTCACCCCTCCACTTT.

This clonotype was counted at least ten times. The gene calls are TRBV6-5 and TRBJ1-2; unclear D gene. V shed 10 bases and J shed 3 bases, with 12 bases lying between them. The CDR3 is made up of 12 amino acids. Germline-derived CDR1 and CDR2 are MNHEY and SVGAGI. CDR3 in DNA: TGTGCCACCAGAGGGAGAGACTATGGCTACACCTTC. Its protein product is CATRGRDYGYTF.

This clonotype occurred a few times. This rearrangement joins TRBV20-1 to TRBJ1-1; perhaps TRBD1 as D (6 bases). Looked up from germline, CDR1 is DFQATT and CDR2 is SNEGSKA (reference sequence). V gave up 0 bases and J gave up 4 bases, with 15 bases separating them. The CDR3 runs to 15 residues. The CDR3 region has the DNA TGCAGTGCTAGAGATGGGAGGGGGGGACCCACTGAAGCTTTCTTT. Translated: CSARDGRGGPTEAFF.

This clonotype was detected many times. This rearrangement joins TRBV6-5 to TRBJ2-1; TRBD2 agrees at 7 bases. Looked up from germline, CDR1 is MNHEY and CDR2 is SVGAGI. This CDR3 is 14 amino acids long. Trimming cost V 2 bases and J 6 bases; bases outside gene matches: 4. CDR3 DNA sequence: TGTGCCAGCAGTTACGGACTAGTGGGCAATGAGCAGTTCTTC. Its translation is CASSYGLVGNEQFF.

In its sample, this clonotype was seen many times. The V and J genes are TRBV19 and TRBJ1-5; TRBD1 matches 7 bases. Germline values: CDR1 LNHDA, CDR2 SQIVND (reference sequence). CDR3 length equals 16 residues. V shed 4 bases and J 4 bases; nucleotides not matched to a gene: 10. The CDR3 here is CASSRAQGGTNQPQHF. CDR3 nucleotides: TGTGCCAGTAGTAGAGCGCAGGGGGGAACGAATCAGCCCCAGCATTTT.

This clonotype was seen repeatedly, ten times or more. J is TRBJ2-1 and V is TRBV10-2; 15 nucleotides agree with TRBD2. Germline V gene lookup returns CDR1 WSHSY and CDR2 SAAADI. Trimming removed 5 bases from V and 3 bases from J; junction bases left unmatched: 2. The CDR3 spans 16 residues. Here the CDR3 reads CASSPGLAGGYNEQFF. In nucleotides, the CDR3 is TGCGCCAGCAGTCCGGGACTAGCGGGGGGCTACAATGAGCAGTTCTTC.

This clonotype came up many times. The chain carries TRBV12-3 or TRBV12-4 and TRBJ2-5; D uncertain. Between the trimmed V and J ends, which lost 4 bases and 5 bases, there was a span of 11 bases. CDR3 size: 13 residues. The CDR3 sequence is CASSSPPGETQYF. The CDR3, as DNA: TGTGCCAGCAGTTCCCCCCCGGGCGAGACCCAGTACTTC.

The sample holds many counts of this clonotype. The chain combines TRBV11-2 with TRBJ2-3; D is unresolved. The V end lost 5 bases, the J end lost 0 bases, and 9 bases lay between the germline ends. In germline, CDR1 is SGHAT, CDR2 FQNNGV. This CDR3 has 14 residues. The CDR3 DNA reads TGTGCCAGCAGCCCCGACCCAAGCACAGATACGCAGTATTTT. It is translated as CASSPDPSTDTQYF.